The TCR beta chain described here comes from a study of blood T cell repertoires in COVID-19. Study at large: Sample material is recorded as cDNA or gDNA derived from T cells, B-cell-depleted T cells, or PBMCs.

Per the germline V gene, CDR1 is SGHTA and CDR2 is FQGTGA. V lost 3 bases and J lost 10, with 16 bases in between. This CDR3 is built from 14 residues. Assay: immunoSEQ multiplex PCR; the TCRdb copy retains only in-frame clones and omits some. This sample carries over 70,000 clones, around 93% of them seen once, and the ten largest clones take about 2.5%. The sample taken for sequencing was peripheral blood. This TCR derives from a human donor with active COVID-19. The donor label of this sample is uncertain. The chain recombines TRBV7-3 with TRBJ2-1, with a weak D call TRBD1 (5 bases). The CDR3 reads CASSLGLGQDEQFF. The CDR3 DNA sequence: TGTGCCAGCAGCTTGGGGTTGGGGCAGGACGAGCAGTTCTTC.